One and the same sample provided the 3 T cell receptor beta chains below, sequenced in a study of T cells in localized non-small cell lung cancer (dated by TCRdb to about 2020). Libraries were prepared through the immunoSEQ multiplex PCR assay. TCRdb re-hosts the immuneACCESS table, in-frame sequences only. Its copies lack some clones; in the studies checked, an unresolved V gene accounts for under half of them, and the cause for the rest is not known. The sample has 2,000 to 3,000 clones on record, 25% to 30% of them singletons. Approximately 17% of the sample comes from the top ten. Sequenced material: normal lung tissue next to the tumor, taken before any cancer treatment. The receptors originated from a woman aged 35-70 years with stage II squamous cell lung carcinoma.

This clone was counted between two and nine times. CDR3 sequence reads: CALRGLGTGEQYF. CDR3 sequence (DNA): TGTGCCCTACGGGGACTAGGAACCGGCGAGCAGTACTTC. This chain links TRBV6-8 with TRBJ2-7; 8 nucleotides align to TRBD2. This CDR3 spans 13 amino acids. V was pared by 11 bases and J by 6 bases, with 12 bases of the junction left unmatched. CDR1 and CDR2 from the germline V gene are MNHGY and SAAAGT.

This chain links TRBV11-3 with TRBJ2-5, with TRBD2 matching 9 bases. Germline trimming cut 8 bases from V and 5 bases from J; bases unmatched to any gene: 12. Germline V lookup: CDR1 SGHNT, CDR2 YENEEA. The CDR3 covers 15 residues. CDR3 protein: CASASGKGGAETQYF. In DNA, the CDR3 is TGTGCCAGCGCTAGCGGGAAGGGAGGGGCGGAGACCCAGTACTTC.

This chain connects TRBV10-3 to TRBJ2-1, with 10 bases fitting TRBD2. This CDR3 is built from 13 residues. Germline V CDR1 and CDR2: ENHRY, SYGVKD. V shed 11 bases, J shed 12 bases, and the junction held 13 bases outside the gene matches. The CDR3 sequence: CAATSGRAQGQFF. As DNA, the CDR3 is TGTGCCGCTACGAGCGGGAGGGCCCAGGGGCAGTTCTTC.